Following are 19 T cell receptor beta chains from one sample sequenced in a study of shared clonotypes between healthy human individuals (dated by TCRdb to 2018 to 2021). Libraries were built with the immunoSEQ multiplex PCR assay. Here the immuneACCESS table is served through TCRdb, limited to in-frame sequences with V and J called. Missing clones are a known gap in these copies; in checked studies unresolved V genes cover under half, and the rest lacks a known reason. The sample table holds about 1.5 million clones, of which roughly 98% were seen once. The leading ten clones occupy about 0.45% of the sample. The sample was naive CD4+ T cells sorted from blood. The cell subset or site label corresponds to: CD45RA+ positively selected. These receptors all come from a man younger than 45 in good health.

The chain links TRBV9 to TRBJ2-3; a weak D match, TRBD1 (6 bases). The CDR3 runs to 14 residues. The germline V gene has CDR1 SGDLS and CDR2 YYNGEE. The germline V and J ends were trimmed by 0 bases and 9 bases, with 14 bases remaining between them. In DNA, the CDR3 is TGTGCCAGCAGCGTAGCCTTACAGGGTCTGACGCAGTATTTT. Residues: CASSVALQGLTQYF.

This rearrangement joins TRBV28 to TRBJ1-2; D is perhaps TRBD1 (5 bases). CDR3 length: 15 amino acids. The germline V gene has CDR1 MDHEN and CDR2 SYDVKM. Between the trimmed V and J ends, which lost 6 bases and 1 base, there was a span of 15 bases. CDR3: CASSPFGTINYGYTF. CDR3 bases: TGTGCCAGCAGCCCATTCGGGACGATTAACTATGGCTACACCTTC.

This sequence joins TRBV5-1 and TRBJ2-5, with TRBD1 identical over 9 bases. The CDR3 runs 16 residues. Germline CDR1 reads SGHRS; CDR2 reads YFSETQ. The V and J ends lost 3 bases and 5 bases, in that order; junction bases with no gene match: 11. CDR3 region: CASSSTPGTGIETQYF. The DNA of the CDR3 is TGCGCCAGCAGCTCCACCCCCGGGACAGGGATCGAGACCCAGTACTTC.

Details on this clone: The same CDR3 also results from other DNA sequences found in this sample. The chain combines TRBV29-1 with TRBJ2-7; no definite D call. The length of the CDR3 is 11 residues. Germline lookup yields CDR1 SQVTM and CDR2 ANQGSEA. The V gene lost 4 bases and the J gene lost 1 base, with 5 bases spanning the gap. CDR3 DNA: TGCAGCGTTGGACATTCCTACGAGCAGTACTTC. As protein: CSVGHSYEQYF.

This clone was observed a single time. The V call is TRBV11-2, the J call TRBJ1-2; no definite D call. Germline CDR1 is SGHAT and CDR2 is FQNNGV. The CDR3 runs to 14 residues. V dropped 5 bases and J dropped 1 base, with 11 bases sitting between them. CDR3 nucleotide sequence: TGTGCCAGCAGCCCCCCCCCGGGTAACTATGGCTACACCTTC. Translated, it gives CASSPPPGNYGYTF.

This clone appeared once. This chain joins TRBV9 and TRBJ2-1; D perhaps matches TRBD2 (5 bases). Deletions cut 0 bases from V and 8 bases from J, with 12 bases between. CDR3 size: 14 residues. CDR1 and CDR2 (germline): SGDLS, YYNGEE. This chain's CDR3 is CASSVDLIAYEQFF. DNA of the CDR3: TGTGCCAGCAGCGTAGACCTTATAGCGTATGAGCAGTTCTTC.

J is TRBJ2-7 and V is TRBV27; the D gene is possibly TRBD2 (5 bases). Germline V gene sequence: CDR1 MNHEY, CDR2 SMNVEV (reference sequence). The CDR3 contains 15 residues. V gave up 10 bases and J gave up 0 bases, with 19 bases separating them. CDR3 in amino acids: CATRTSVGSSYEQYF. The CDR3 coding sequence is TGTGCCACCAGAACATCAGTGGGGAGCTCCTACGAGCAGTACTTC.

CDR3 protein: CAIKPSGSYEQYF. The CDR3 DNA reads as TGTGCCATCAAGCCTAGCGGGAGCTACGAGCAGTACTTC. The genes are TRBV10-3 and TRBJ2-7, with TRBD2 identical over 10 bases. Germline V gene data show CDR1 as ENHRY and CDR2 as SYGVKD. This CDR3 region has 13 residues. V lost 7 bases, J lost 3 bases, and 3 bases stayed unmatched.

V is TRBV6-5 and J is TRBJ2-7; a possible D gene is TRBD1 (5 bases). V was trimmed by 6 bases and J by 2 bases, leaving 17 bases between them. This CDR3 region has 15 residues. Germline loops: CDR1 MNHEY, CDR2 SVGAGI. The CDR3 DNA is TGTGCCAGCAGAGAAAGCACAGGTAGTGCCTACGAGCAGTACTTC. It codes for CASRESTGSAYEQYF.

This rearrangement joins TRBV6-5 to TRBJ2-3, with a tentative D call TRBD1 (5 bases). CDR3 length: 14 amino acids. The V gene lost 8 bases and the J gene lost 4 bases, with 16 bases spanning the gap. Germline values: CDR1 MNHEY, CDR2 SVGAGI. The CDR3 spells CASQGGTSADTQYF. The DNA of the CDR3 is TGTGCCAGCCAGGGCGGCACTTCGGCAGATACGCAGTATTTT.

V usage is TRBV5-6 and J usage is TRBJ2-3; D is possibly TRBD1 (5 bases). V shed 2 bases and J shed 1 base, with 14 bases lying between them. CDR1 is SGHDT, CDR2 YYEEEE, per germline. The CDR3 extends over 16 amino acids. The CDR3 spells CASSLGLQGGTDTQYF. For the CDR3, the DNA is TGTGCCAGCAGCTTAGGTCTTCAGGGTGGCACAGATACGCAGTATTTT.

The rearrangement links TRBV4-1 to TRBJ2-5; D gene uncertain. With 1 base removed from V and 4 bases from J, the gap between germline ends came to 4 bases. The CDR3 is 12 amino acids. The germline gives CDR1 MGHRA, CDR2 YSYEKL. CDR3 protein: CASSQGGETQYF. CDR3 nucleotide sequence: TGCGCCAGCAGCCAAGGGGGAGAGACCCAGTACTTC.

The CDR3 loop is CASSFRRAGTDTQYF. The CDR3 DNA reads as TGTGCCAGCAGCTTCCGTCGGGCGGGCACAGATACGCAGTATTTT. The chain has TRBV7-2 and TRBJ2-3, with D uncertain. The germline CDR1 and CDR2 sequences are SGHTA and FQGNSA. V was shortened by 3 bases and J by 1 base, with 11 bases between the two germline ends. This CDR3 is 15 amino acids long.

This clone was counted a single time. The rearrangement links TRBV15 to TRBJ1-1, with TRBD1 matching 7 bases. Germline trimming cut 1 base from V and 1 base from J; bases unmatched to any gene: 6. CDR1 is LNHNV, CDR2 YYDKDF, per germline (reference sequence). The CDR3 totals 16 residues. DNA for the CDR3: TGTGCCACCAGCAGAGCAGGGGGGGGTCCGAACACTGAAGCTTTCTTT. Its translation: CATSRAGGGPNTEAFF.

The genes are TRBV19 and TRBJ2-2; TRBD2 might be the D (6 bases). Germline CDR1 LNHDA, CDR2 SQIVND (reference sequence). This CDR3 spans 15 amino acids. V was pared by 5 bases and J by 5 bases, with 15 bases between. CDR3: CASSGAGTSTGELFF. The DNA of the CDR3 is TGTGCCAGTAGTGGCGCGGGGACTTCAACCGGGGAGCTGTTTTTT. The full variable domain, its missing parts supplied by reference TRBV19 and TRBJ2-2, is DGGITQSPKYLFRKEGQNVTLSCEQNLNHDAMYWYRQDPGQGLRLIYYSQIVNDFQKGDIAEGYSVSREKKESFPLTVTSAQKNPTAFYLCASSGAGTSTGELFFGEGSRLTVL.

The chain carries TRBV30 and TRBJ2-1; TRBD1 is a possible D gene (5 bases). CDR1 is GTSNPN and CDR2 is SVGIG in the germline V gene (reference sequence). Trimming removed 2 bases from V and 5 bases from J, with 10 bases in between. This CDR3 contains 13 residues. The CDR3, as DNA: TGTGCCTGGAGTCAAAACAGGAACAATGAGCAGTTCTTC. Its protein is CAWSQNRNNEQFF.

The chain employs TRBV2 and TRBJ1-3; 7 nucleotides align to TRBD1. The J segment lost 0 bases and the V segment lost 4 bases, leaving 9 bases of the junction unmatched. CDR1 and CDR2 (germline): SNHLY, FYNNEI. This CDR3 region has 17 residues. The CDR3 bases are TGTGCCAGCAGTGCAGATAGGACAGGAAGCTCTGGAAACACCATATATTTT. Translation gives CASSADRTGSSGNTIYF.

Remarks on this clone: At the DNA level, this CDR3 is encoded by other sequences in the same sample as well. The chain joins TRBV28 to TRBJ1-2, with D perhaps matching TRBD1 (6 bases). The V gene lost 5 bases and the J gene lost 5 bases, with 6 bases spanning the gap. The CDR3 has 11 amino acids. Germline V gene lookup returns CDR1 MDHEN and CDR2 SYDVKM. The CDR3, as DNA: TGTGCCAGCAGTCAGGGGTATGGCTACACCTTC. Its protein is CASSQGYGYTF.

CDR3: CASSVRTGNEQFF. In DNA form, the CDR3 reads TGTGCCAGCAGCGTACGGACAGGGAATGAGCAGTTCTTC. V usage is TRBV7-2 and J usage is TRBJ2-1; 8 nucleotides match TRBD1. From germline, CDR1 is SGHTA and CDR2 FQGNSA. The V gene end was trimmed by 5 bases and the J gene end by 7 bases; junction bases not matched to a gene: 4. CDR3 length: 13 residues.